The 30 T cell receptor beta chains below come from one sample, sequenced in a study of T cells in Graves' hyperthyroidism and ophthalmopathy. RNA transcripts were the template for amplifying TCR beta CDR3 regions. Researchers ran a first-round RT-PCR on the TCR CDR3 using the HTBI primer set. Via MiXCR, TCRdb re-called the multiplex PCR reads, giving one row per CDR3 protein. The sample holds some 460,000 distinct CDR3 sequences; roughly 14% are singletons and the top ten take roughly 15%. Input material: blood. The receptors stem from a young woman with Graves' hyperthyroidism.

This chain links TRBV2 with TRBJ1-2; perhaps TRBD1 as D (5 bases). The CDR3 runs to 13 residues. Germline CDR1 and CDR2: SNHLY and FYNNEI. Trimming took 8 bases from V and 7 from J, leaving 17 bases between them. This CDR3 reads CASGGAGLFGYTF. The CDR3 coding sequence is TGTGCCAGCGGAGGGGCAGGTCTGTTTGGCTACACCTTC.

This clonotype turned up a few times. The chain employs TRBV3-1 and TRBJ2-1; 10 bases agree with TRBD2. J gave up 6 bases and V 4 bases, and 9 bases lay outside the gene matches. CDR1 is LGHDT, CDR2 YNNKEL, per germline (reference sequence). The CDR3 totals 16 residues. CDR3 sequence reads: CASSPTSSGRVNEQFF. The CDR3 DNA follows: TGTGCCAGCAGCCCTACTTCTAGCGGGAGAGTCAATGAGCAGTTCTTC.

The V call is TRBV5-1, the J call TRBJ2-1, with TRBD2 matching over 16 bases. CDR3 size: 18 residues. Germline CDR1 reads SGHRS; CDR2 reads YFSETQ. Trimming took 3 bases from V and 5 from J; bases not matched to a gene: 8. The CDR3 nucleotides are TGCGCCAGCAGCTGGACCGGGACTAGCGGGAGGGCTGACAATGAGCAGTTCTTC. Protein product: CASSWTGTSGRADNEQFF.

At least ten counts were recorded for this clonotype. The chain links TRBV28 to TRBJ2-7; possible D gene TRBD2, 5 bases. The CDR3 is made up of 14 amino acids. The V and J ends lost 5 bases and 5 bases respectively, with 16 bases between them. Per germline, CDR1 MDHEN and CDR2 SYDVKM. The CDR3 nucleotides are TGTGCCAGCAGTCCCACCTTCGGGGTACACGAGCAGTACTTC. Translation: CASSPTFGVHEQYF.

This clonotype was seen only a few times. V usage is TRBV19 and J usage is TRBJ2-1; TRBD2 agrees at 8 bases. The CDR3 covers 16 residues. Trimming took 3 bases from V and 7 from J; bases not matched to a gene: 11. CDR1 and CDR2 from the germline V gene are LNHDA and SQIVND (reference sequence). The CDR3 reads CASSIYPSGWVNEQFF. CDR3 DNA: TGTGCCAGTAGTATTTACCCTAGCGGGTGGGTAAATGAGCAGTTCTTC. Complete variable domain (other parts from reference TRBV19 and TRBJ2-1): DGGITQSPKYLFRKEGQNVTLSCEQNLNHDAMYWYRQDPGQGLRLIYYSQIVNDFQKGDIAEGYSVSREKKESFPLTVTSAQKNPTAFYLCASSIYPSGWVNEQFFGPGTRLTVL.

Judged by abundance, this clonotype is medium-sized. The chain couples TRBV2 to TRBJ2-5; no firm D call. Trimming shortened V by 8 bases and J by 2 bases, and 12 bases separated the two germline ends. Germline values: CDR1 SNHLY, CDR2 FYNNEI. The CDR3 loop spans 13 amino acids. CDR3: CASDQLWQETQYF. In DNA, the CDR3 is TGTGCCAGCGATCAGTTGTGGCAAGAGACCCAGTACTTC.

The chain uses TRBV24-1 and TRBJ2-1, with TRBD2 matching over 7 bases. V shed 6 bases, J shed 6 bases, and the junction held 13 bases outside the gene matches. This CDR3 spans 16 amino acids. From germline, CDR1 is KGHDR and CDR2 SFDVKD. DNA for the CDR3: TGTGCCACCAGTAATATCGGGCTAACGGGGGGCAATGAGCAGTTCTTC. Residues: CATSNIGLTGGNEQFF.

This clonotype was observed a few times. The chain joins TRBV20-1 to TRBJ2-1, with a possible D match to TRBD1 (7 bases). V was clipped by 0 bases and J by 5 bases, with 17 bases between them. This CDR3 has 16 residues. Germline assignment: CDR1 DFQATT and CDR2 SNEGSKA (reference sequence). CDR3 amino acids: CSARDGGTAINNEQFF. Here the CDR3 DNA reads TGCAGTGCTAGAGATGGGGGGACAGCGATTAACAATGAGCAGTTCTTC.

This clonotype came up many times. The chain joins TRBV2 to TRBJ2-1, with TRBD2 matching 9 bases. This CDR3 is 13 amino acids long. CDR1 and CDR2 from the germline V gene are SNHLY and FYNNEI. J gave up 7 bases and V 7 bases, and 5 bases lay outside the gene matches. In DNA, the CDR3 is TGTGCCAGCATGGCGGGAGGGGCAAATGAGCAGTTCTTC. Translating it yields CASMAGGANEQFF.

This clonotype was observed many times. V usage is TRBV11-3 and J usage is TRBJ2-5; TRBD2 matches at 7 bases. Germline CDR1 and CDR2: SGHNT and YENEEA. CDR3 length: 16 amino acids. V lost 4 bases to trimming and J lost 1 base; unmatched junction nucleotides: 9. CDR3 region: CASSYGAGETQETQYF. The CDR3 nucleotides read TGTGCCAGCAGCTACGGGGCGGGAGAGACCCAAGAGACCCAGTACTTC.

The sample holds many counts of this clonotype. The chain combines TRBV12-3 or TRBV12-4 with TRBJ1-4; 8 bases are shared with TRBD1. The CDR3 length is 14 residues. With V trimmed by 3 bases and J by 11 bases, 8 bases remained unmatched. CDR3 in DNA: TGTGCCAGCAGTTTCCAACAGGGGGGGTGGAAACTGTTTTTT. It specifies CASSFQQGGWKLFF.

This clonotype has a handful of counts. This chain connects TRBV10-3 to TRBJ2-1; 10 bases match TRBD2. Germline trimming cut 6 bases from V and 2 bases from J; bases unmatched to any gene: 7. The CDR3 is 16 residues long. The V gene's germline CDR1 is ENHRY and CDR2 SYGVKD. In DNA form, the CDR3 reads TGTGCCATCAGATTTAAAGCGGGAGGGCCCTACAATGAGCAGTTCTTC. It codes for CAIRFKAGGPYNEQFF.

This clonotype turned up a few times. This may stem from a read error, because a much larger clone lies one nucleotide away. The CDR3 DNA reads TGTGCCAGCAGCCCTCGGCGGGGGCCCACAGATACGCAGTATTTT. Its translation is CASSPRRGPTDTQYF. V is TRBV3-1 and J is TRBJ2-3, with D possibly matching TRBD2 (7 bases). CDR3 length equals 15 residues. V was cut by 4 bases and J by 2 bases, with 13 bases left in between. The germline V gene has CDR1 LGHDT and CDR2 YNNKEL (reference sequence).

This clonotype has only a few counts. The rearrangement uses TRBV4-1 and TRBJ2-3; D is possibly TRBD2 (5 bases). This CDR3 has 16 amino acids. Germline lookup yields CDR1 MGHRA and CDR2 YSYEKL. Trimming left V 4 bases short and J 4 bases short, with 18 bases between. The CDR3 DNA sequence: TGCGCCAGCAGCCCACTTGATACTAGAGGCCCAGATACGCAGTATTTT. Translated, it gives CASSPLDTRGPDTQYF.

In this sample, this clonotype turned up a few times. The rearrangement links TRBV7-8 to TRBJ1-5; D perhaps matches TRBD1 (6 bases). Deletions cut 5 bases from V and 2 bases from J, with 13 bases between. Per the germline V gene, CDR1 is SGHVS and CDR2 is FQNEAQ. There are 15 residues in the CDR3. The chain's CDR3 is CASSQGLGGNQPQHF. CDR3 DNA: TGTGCCAGCAGCCAGGGGCTCGGGGGCAATCAGCCCCAGCATTTT.

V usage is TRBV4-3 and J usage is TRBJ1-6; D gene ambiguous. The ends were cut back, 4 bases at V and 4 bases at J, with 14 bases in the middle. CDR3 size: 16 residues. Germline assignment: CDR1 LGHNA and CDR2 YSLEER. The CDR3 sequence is CASSLSENYYNSPLHF. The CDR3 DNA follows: TGCGCCAGCAGCCTGTCGGAGAACTATTATAATTCACCCCTCCACTTT.

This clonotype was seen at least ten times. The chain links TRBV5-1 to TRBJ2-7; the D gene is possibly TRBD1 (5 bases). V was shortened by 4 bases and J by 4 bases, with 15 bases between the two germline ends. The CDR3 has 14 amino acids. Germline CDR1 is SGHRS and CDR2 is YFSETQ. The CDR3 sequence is CASSPQGASYEQYF. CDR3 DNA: TGCGCCAGCAGCCCGCAAGGGGCCTCTTACGAGCAGTACTTC.

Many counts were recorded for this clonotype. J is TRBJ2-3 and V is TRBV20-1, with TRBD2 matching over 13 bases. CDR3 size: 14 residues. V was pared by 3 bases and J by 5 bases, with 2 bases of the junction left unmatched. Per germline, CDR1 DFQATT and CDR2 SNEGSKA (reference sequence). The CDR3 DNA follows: TGCAGTGCTAGCAGGACTAGCGGGAGAGATACGCAGTATTTT. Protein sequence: CSASRTSGRDTQYF.

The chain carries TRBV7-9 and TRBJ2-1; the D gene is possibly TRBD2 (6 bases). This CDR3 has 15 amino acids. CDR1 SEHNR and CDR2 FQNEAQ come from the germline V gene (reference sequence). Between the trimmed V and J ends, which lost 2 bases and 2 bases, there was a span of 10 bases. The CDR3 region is CASSLLEGTYNEQFF. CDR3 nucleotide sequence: TGTGCCAGCAGCTTATTGGAGGGAACCTACAATGAGCAGTTCTTC.

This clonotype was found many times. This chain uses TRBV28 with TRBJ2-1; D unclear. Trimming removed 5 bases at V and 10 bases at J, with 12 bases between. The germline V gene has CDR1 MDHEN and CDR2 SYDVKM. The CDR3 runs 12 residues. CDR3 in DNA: TGTGCCAGCAGTGTGGGTACGGGCGAGCAGTTCTTC. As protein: CASSVGTGEQFF. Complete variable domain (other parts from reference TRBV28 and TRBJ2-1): DVKVTQSSRYLVKRTGEKVFLECVQDMDHENMFWYRQDPGLGLRLIYFSYDVKMKEKGDIPEGYSVSREKKERFSLILESASTNQTSMYLCASSVGTGEQFFGPGTRLTVL.

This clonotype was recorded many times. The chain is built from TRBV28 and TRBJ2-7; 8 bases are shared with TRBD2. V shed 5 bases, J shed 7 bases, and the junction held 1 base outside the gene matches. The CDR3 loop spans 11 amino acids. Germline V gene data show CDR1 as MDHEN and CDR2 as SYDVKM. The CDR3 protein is CASSRGGEQYF. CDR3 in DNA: TGTGCCAGCAGTCGCGGGGGGGAGCAGTACTTC.

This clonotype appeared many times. CDR3: CASSRTAGNQPQHF. The CDR3, as DNA: TGTGCCAGCAGCCGTACGGCAGGCAATCAGCCCCAGCATTTT. The J gene is TRBJ1-5, the V gene TRBV7-6; D gene ambiguous. The CDR3 is 14 amino acids. Per germline, CDR1 SGHVS and CDR2 FNYEAQ. Trimming pared 5 bases from V and 2 bases from J, leaving 10 bases between.

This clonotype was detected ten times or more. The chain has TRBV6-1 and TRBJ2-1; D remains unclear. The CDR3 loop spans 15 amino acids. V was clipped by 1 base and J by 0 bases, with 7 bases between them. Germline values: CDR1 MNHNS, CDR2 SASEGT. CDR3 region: CASSEEGLSYNEQFF. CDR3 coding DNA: TGTGCCAGCAGTGAAGAGGGTCTCTCCTACAATGAGCAGTTCTTC.

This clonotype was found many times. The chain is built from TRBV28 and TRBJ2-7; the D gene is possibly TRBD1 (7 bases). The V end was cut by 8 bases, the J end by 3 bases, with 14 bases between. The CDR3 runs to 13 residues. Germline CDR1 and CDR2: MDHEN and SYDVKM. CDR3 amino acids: CASGYRGGYEQYF. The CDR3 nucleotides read TGTGCCAGCGGTTACAGGGGAGGCTACGAGCAGTACTTC. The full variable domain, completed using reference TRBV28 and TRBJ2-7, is DVKVTQSSRYLVKRTGEKVFLECVQDMDHENMFWYRQDPGLGLRLIYFSYDVKMKEKGDIPEGYSVSREKKERFSLILESASTNQTSMYLCASGYRGGYEQYFGPGTRLTVT.

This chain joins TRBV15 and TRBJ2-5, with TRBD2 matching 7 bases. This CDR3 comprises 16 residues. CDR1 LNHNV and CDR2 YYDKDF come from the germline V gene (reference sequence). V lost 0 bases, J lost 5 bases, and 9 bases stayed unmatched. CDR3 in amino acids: CATSRDSAGAGETQYF. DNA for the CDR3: TGTGCCACCAGCAGAGATTCGGCGGGAGCGGGGGAGACCCAGTACTTC.

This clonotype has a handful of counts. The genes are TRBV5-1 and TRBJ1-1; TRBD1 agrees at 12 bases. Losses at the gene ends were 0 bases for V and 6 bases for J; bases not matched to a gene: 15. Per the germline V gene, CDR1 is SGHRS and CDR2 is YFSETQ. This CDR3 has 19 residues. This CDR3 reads CASSLVRGGTGGLGAEAFF. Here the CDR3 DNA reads TGCGCCAGCAGCTTGGTGCGGGGCGGGACAGGGGGCCTCGGGGCTGAAGCTTTCTTT.

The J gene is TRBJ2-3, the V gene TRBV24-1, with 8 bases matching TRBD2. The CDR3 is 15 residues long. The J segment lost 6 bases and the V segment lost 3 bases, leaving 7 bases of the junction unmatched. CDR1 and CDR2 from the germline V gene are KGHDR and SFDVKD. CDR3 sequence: CATSDAGGGPDTQYF. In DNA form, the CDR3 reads TGTGCCACCAGTGATGCCGGCGGGGGGCCGGATACGCAGTATTTT.

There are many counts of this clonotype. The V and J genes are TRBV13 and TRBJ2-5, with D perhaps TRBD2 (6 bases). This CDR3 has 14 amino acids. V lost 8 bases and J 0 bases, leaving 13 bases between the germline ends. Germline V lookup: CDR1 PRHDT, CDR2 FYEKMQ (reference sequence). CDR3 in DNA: TGTGCCAGCTCGGAGGGGACCTACCAAGAGACCCAGTACTTC. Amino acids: CASSEGTYQETQYF. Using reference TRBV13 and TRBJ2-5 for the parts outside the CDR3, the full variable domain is AAGVIQSPRHLIKEKRETATLKCYPIPRHDTVYWYQQGPGQDPQFLISFYEKMQSDKGSIPDRFSAQQFSDYHSELNMSSLELGDSALYFCASSEGTYQETQYFGPGTRLLVL.

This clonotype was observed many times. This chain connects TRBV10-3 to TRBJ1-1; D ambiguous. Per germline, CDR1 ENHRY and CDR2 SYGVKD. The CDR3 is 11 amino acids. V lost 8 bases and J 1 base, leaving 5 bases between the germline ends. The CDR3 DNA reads TGTGCCATCCGACAGAACACTGAAGCTTTCTTT. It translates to CAIRQNTEAFF.

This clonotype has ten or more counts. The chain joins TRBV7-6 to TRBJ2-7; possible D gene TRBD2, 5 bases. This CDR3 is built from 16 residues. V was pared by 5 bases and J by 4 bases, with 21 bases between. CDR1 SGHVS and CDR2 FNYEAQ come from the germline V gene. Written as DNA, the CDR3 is TGTGCCAGCAGCGCTAGCCCCGGGTCAGGTCTTTACGAGCAGTACTTC. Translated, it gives CASSASPGSGLYEQYF.